Listed here are 12 T cell receptor beta chains from one sample, sequenced in a study of siplizumab effects on memory and regulatory T cells. Some clones are missing from TCRdb's copy, which holds only in-frame ones; the method was immunoSEQ multiplex PCR. The table lists over 85,000 clones, 94% of them singletons. Sequencing used non-Treg CD4+ T cells sorted from blood. These TCRs come from a human donor in good health.

The rearrangement uses TRBV9 and TRBJ1-3; TRBD1 matches 8 bases. There are 17 residues in the CDR3. V was pared by 3 bases and J by 0 bases, with 8 bases of the junction left unmatched. The germline V gene has CDR1 SGDLS and CDR2 YYNGEE. The CDR3: CASSEGTGGSSGNTIYF. CDR3 sequence (DNA): TGTGCCAGCAGCGAGGGGACAGGTGGGAGCTCTGGAAACACCATATATTTT.

The chain combines TRBV11-3 with TRBJ2-7; D remains unclear. There are 13 residues in the CDR3. V lost 0 bases and J lost 2, with 5 bases in between. Germline V gene lookup returns CDR1 SGHNT and CDR2 YENEEA. The CDR3 reads CASSLDSPYEQYF. The CDR3 DNA sequence: TGTGCCAGCAGCTTAGATTCTCCCTACGAGCAGTACTTC.

This clone was seen a few times. The gene calls are TRBV21-1 and TRBJ2-7; the D call of TRBD2 is as the table states it, not checked on the DNA. TRBV21-1 is recorded as a pseudogene. The CDR3 runs 14 residues. CDR3 DNA: TGTGCCAGCAGCGAGCGGACGGACTTCTACGAGCAGTACTTC. Its protein product is CASSERTDFYEQYF.

The V gene is TRBV29-1, the J gene TRBJ1-1; maybe TRBD1 (5 bases). The CDR3 runs to 13 residues. The ends were cut back, 7 bases at V and 0 bases at J, with 12 bases in the middle. CDR1 is SQVTM, CDR2 ANQGSEA, per germline. The CDR3 region has the DNA TGCAGCGCCTTCGAGGGGATGAACACTGAAGCTTTCTTT. The encoded protein is CSAFEGMNTEAFF.

The chain combines TRBV2 with TRBJ2-1; the match to TRBD2 covers 11 bases. The CDR3 loop spans 15 amino acids. Per germline, CDR1 SNHLY and CDR2 FYNNEI. After removal of 6 bases from V and 10 bases from J, the junction contained 11 bases not matched to a gene. CDR3 in amino acids: CASRKLAGVRLEQFF. The CDR3 coding sequence is TGTGCCAGCAGAAAACTAGCGGGGGTAAGGTTGGAGCAGTTCTTC. The variable domain in full, completed from reference TRBV2 and TRBJ2-1, reads EPEVTQTPSHQVTQMGQEVILRCVPISNHLYFYWYRQILGQKVEFLVSFYNNEISEKSEIFDDQFSVERPDGSNFTLKIRSTKLEDSAMYFCASRKLAGVRLEQFFGPGTRLTVL.

About this clone itself: At one of its ends the junction is not consistent with the germline gene, which may arise from a read error. The chain combines TRBV2 with TRBJ1-1; D call uncertain. The germline V gene has CDR1 SNHLY and CDR2 FYNNEI. CDR3 length: 14 residues. DNA for the CDR3: TGTGCCAGCAGAGAAGGCCCGGCAAACACTGAAGCTTTCTTT. Amino acids: CASREGPANTEAFF.

The gene calls are TRBV6-5 and TRBJ2-7; D is possibly TRBD2 (5 bases). The CDR3 contains 14 residues. V lost 6 bases to trimming and J lost 4 bases, with 16 bases between them. Germline lookup yields CDR1 MNHEY and CDR2 SVGAGI. The CDR3: CASSRGPSSYEQYF. In DNA form, the CDR3 reads TGTGCCAGCAGCCGAGGGCCGAGCTCTTACGAGCAGTACTTC.

The chain couples TRBV9 to TRBJ2-5, with TRBD2 matching 10 bases. V was clipped by 2 bases and J by 5 bases; unmatched bases: 6. CDR1 SGDLS and CDR2 YYNGEE come from the germline V gene. This CDR3 region has 15 residues. CDR3: CASSVSAGGHETQYF. For the CDR3, the DNA is TGTGCCAGCAGCGTTTCAGCGGGGGGGCACGAGACCCAGTACTTC.

This clone occurred once. The chain uses TRBV15 and TRBJ1-1; a possible D gene is TRBD1 (5 bases). In germline, CDR1 is LNHNV, CDR2 YYDKDF (reference sequence). V lost 5 bases to trimming and J lost 6 bases, with 16 bases between them. The CDR3 consists of 14 residues. The CDR3 protein is CATSPWGGGAEAFF. The DNA for the CDR3 is TGTGCCACCAGCCCGTGGGGGGGAGGGGCTGAAGCTTTCTTT.

J is TRBJ1-5 and V is TRBV6-6, with D uncertain. Trimming took 8 bases from V and 0 from J, leaving 14 bases between them. This CDR3 has 15 amino acids. The germline CDR1 and CDR2 sequences are MNHNY and SVGAGI (reference sequence). CDR3 nucleotides: TGTGCCAGCGGCTCAAAATCCGGTAGCAATCAGCCCCAGCATTTT. Translated, it gives CASGSKSGSNQPQHF.

The V call is TRBV7-3, the J call TRBJ2-2; D not certain. V lost 5 bases and J lost 7, with 8 bases in between. Germline V gene data show CDR1 as SGHTA and CDR2 as FQGTGA. The length of the CDR3 is 12 residues. The CDR3 here is CASSQMGGELFF. The CDR3 coding sequence is TGTGCCAGCAGCCAAATGGGCGGGGAGCTGTTTTTT.

A note on this clone: This specimen includes other DNA sequences encoding the same CDR3. This chain links TRBV2 with TRBJ1-1; D not resolved. Germline V CDR1 and CDR2: SNHLY, FYNNEI. The length of the CDR3 is 13 residues. The V gene lost 3 bases and the J gene lost 4 bases, with 9 bases spanning the gap. CDR3 nucleotides: TGTGCCAGCAGTGAGGAAGGGATCACTGAAGCTTTCTTT. Translated, it gives CASSEEGITEAFF.